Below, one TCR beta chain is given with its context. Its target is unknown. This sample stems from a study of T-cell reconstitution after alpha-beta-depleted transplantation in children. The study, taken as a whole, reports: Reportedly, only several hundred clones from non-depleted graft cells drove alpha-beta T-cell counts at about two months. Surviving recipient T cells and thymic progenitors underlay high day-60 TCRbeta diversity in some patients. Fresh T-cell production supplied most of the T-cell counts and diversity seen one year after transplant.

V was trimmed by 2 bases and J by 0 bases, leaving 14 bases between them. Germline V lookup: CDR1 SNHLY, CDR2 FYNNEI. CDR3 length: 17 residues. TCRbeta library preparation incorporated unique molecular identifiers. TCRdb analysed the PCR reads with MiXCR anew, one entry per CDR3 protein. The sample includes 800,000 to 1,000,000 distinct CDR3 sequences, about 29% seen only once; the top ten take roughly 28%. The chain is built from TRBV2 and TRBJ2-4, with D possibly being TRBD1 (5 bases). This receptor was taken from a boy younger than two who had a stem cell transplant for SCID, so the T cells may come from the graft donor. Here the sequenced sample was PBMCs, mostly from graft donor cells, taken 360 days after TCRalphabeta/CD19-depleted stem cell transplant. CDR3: CASSELSGALAKNIQYF. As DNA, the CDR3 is TGTGCCAGCAGTGAATTAAGTGGGGCCTTAGCCAAAAACATTCAGTACTTC.